This paragraph covers one TCR beta chain sequence. This specimen belongs to a study of blood T cell repertoires in COVID-19. Study-wide context: Sites across the United States, Italy and Spain contributed samples from acute and convalescent COVID-19. PBMCs, B-cell-depleted T cells, or T cells were the source of the cDNA or gDNA that made up the material.

The CDR3 is made up of 14 amino acids. CDR1 and CDR2 from the germline V gene are SGHNT and YENEEA. V was clipped by 3 bases and J by 2 bases, with 11 bases between them. Authors' processing steps: Nucleated cell counts were estimated from reference gene primer amplification. TCRdb keeps only in-frame clones here, not all; method: immunoSEQ multiplex PCR. For V, J and clone size, that table is used; D and trimming come from the DNA. This sample has 58,000 or so clones; about 74% occur once, and the top ten carry under 30%. The TCR originated in a woman older than 75 with acute or convalescent COVID-19. The source material was peripheral blood. J is TRBJ2-7 and V is TRBV11-3, with a possible D match to TRBD2 (6 bases). This CDR3 is CASSLGTAAYEQYF. The CDR3 coding sequence is TGTGCCAGCAGCTTGGGGACTGCAGCCTACGAGCAGTACTTC.